The 9 T cell receptor beta chains reported below all come from one sample, sequenced in a study of regulatory T cells in long-lasting Graves disease. Researchers made TCR beta libraries by using iRepertoire HTBI primers and running Arm-PCR on CDR3 regions. TCRdb recomputed calls from the multiplex PCR reads with MiXCR, one row per CDR3 protein. Counted here are a few hundred thousand distinct CDR3 sequences, about 21% occurring once; the ten biggest clones make up 13% to 15%. Noted time point: persistent/refractory GD, antithyroid drugs over 5 years with positive TRAb. The authors made the TCR library using RNA they extracted from PBMCs. Material: peripheral blood mononuclear cells (PBMCs), obtained when the disease was refractory, from a patient treated with antithyroid drugs. The receptor source for this set is a female donor with Graves disease.

This chain connects TRBV7-3 to TRBJ2-1, with TRBD2 matching 9 bases. Looked up from germline, CDR1 is SGHTA and CDR2 is FQGTGA. The CDR3 covers 15 residues. Germline trimming cut 5 bases from V and 8 bases from J; bases unmatched to any gene: 10. CDR3 amino acids: CASSPFSGSSDEQFF. The CDR3 DNA follows: TGTGCCAGCAGCCCCTTTAGCGGGAGTAGCGATGAGCAGTTCTTC.

This clonotype was observed a handful of times. The J gene is TRBJ1-1, the V gene TRBV6-1; 7 bases match TRBD1. There are 14 residues in the CDR3. The trim removed 7 bases at V and 1 base at J, leaving 6 bases unmatched. CDR1 and CDR2 (germline): MNHNS, SASEGT. CDR3 nucleotide sequence: TGTGCCAGCATCGACGACAGGGCGAACACTGAAGCTTTCTTT. Protein: CASIDDRANTEAFF.

This clonotype was counted ten times or more. The V and J genes are TRBV28 and TRBJ2-7, with 13 bases that match TRBD2. The length of the CDR3 is 15 residues. Germline CDR1 MDHEN, CDR2 SYDVKM. Losses at the gene ends were 4 bases for V and 4 bases for J; bases not matched to a gene: 4. The CDR3: CASSSRTSGRYEQYF. CDR3 bases: TGTGCCAGCAGTTCGAGGACTAGCGGGAGATACGAGCAGTACTTC.

The table lists this clonotype with a few counts. The V call is TRBV29-1, the J call TRBJ2-4; 9 nucleotides match TRBD2. The ends lost 1 base at V and 6 bases at J; junction bases unmatched: 4. The CDR3 totals 14 residues. Germline loops: CDR1 SQVTM, CDR2 ANQGSEA. CDR3 loop: CSVEAPSGVNIQYF. The CDR3 coding sequence is TGCAGCGTTGAAGCTCCTAGCGGGGTAAACATTCAGTACTTC.

This clonotype turned up a few times. J is TRBJ2-1 and V is TRBV28; 10 bases are a match to TRBD2. The CDR3 runs to 15 residues. Germline V gene lookup returns CDR1 MDHEN and CDR2 SYDVKM. V dropped 2 bases and J dropped 6; count of bases not matched to a gene: 4. CDR3 residues: CASSLAASGSNEQFF. CDR3 DNA sequence: TGTGCCAGCAGTTTAGCGGCTAGCGGGAGCAATGAGCAGTTCTTC.

The chain employs TRBV11-2 and TRBJ2-6; maybe TRBD2 (5 bases). V was pared by 2 bases and J by 4 bases, with 9 bases between. From germline, CDR1 is SGHAT and CDR2 FQNNGV. The CDR3 spans 15 residues. As DNA, the CDR3 is TGTGCCAGCAGCTTATCGGGCGGGGGGGCCAACGTCCTGACTTTC. Its protein product is CASSLSGGGANVLTF.

The chain combines TRBV9 with TRBJ1-1; D is unclear. Trimming pared 0 bases from V and 9 bases from J, leaving 9 bases between. The germline V gene encodes CDR1 SGDLS and CDR2 YYNGEE. The length of the CDR3 is 12 residues. CDR3 DNA: TGTGCCAGCAGCGTAGACTACGGGAAAGCTTTCTTT. It yields the protein CASSVDYGKAFF.

The sample holds many counts of this clonotype. CDR3 protein: CSANWLAEGETQYF. The CDR3 coding sequence is TGCAGTGCTAACTGGCTAGCGGAGGGGGAGACCCAGTACTTC. J is TRBJ2-5 and V is TRBV20-1, with TRBD2 matching 7 bases. V lost 4 bases and J lost 5; bases outside the gene matches: 10. In germline, CDR1 is DFQATT, CDR2 SNEGSKA (reference sequence). The CDR3 loop spans 14 amino acids.

The sample holds many counts of this clonotype. The chain uses TRBV11-2 and TRBJ1-1; no clear D. The CDR3 spans 12 residues. Per germline, CDR1 SGHAT and CDR2 FQNNGV. V lost 1 base to trimming and J lost 7 bases, with 7 bases between them. DNA for the CDR3: TGTGCCAGCAGCTTAGGGTCAGGTGAAGCTTTCTTT. Encoded protein: CASSLGSGEAFF.